This T cell receptor (beta chain) was recorded in a study of cytomegalovirus exposure and HLA in healthy donors (dated by TCRdb to 2015 to 2018). For context, the study as a whole: An earlier analysis of several hundred of the donors reported around 280 Gb of sequence data and roughly 120 million unique TCR beta sequences obtained from approximately 180 million T cells. On average, about 200,000 unique TCR beta nucleotide sequences were sequenced per donor among 398 genotyped donors of the cohort, with 15% to 20% of those sequences being non-productive. Donor age, sex, ethnicity and CMV serostatus were compiled together with the repertoire data. A later genetic analysis used genome-wide SNP genotypes for about three fifths of the 666 donors, treating that subset as a discovery cohort. Of the approximately 400 genotyped donors, 65% to 90% were placed in the genetic ancestry cluster associated with self-reported Caucasian donors. The study aimed to test whether signatures of past pathogen exposure could be identified by cataloging public T cell receptors. Every repertoire in the discovery cohort had been generated on one and the same sequencing platform. In a later analysis, previously published TCR beta repertoires from 670 or so donors were re-analyzed and high-resolution HLA genotyping was added so that TCR occurrence patterns could be studied. Rather than using new phenotypic data, the later analysis identified candidate immune exposures from TCR beta sequences and from how often those sequences occurred across donors. Along with the roughly 670-subject first cohort, a separate validation cohort of more than 90 different subjects was used. An early release covering around 630 HLA-typed donors comprised 250 to 350 gigabases of sequencing data and 65 million to 100 million unique TCR sequences. High-throughput TCR immunosequencing, statistical association of individual TCRs with disease status, and machine learning were combined to predict cytomegalovirus infection status. In an earlier analysis of more than 550 of the donors, high-throughput TCR beta sequencing was used to judge whether each TCR beta V gene segment behaved as functional or pseudogenic. Four to six DR-DQ haplotypes were handled as single units for association and clustering, since linkage in the cohort was strong. The study used immunosequencing to profile the T cell repertoires of approximately 690 subjects and linked those repertoires to cytomegalovirus serostatus. The number of donors typed differed by locus, with 629-630 for A, B, C, DRB1 and DQB1, approximately 500 for DQA1, under 610 for DPA1, and some 440 for DPB1. Class I and class II HLA loci were covered by the typing at four-digit resolution. Points the paper makes about the study in general: A total of around 150 TCR beta chains were listed by the study as associated with cytomegalovirus. The presence/absence analyses assumed that sequencing depth was roughly uniform across donors, and that assumption may not be true. In an earlier analysis of more than 450 of the donors, most TCR beta V segments were observed in productive rearrangements about 90% or about 30% of the time, broadly matching IMGT annotations. When HLA alleles, especially DR and DQ, strongly co-occurred, attributing TCR associations to individual alleles was difficult. In this cohort, only TCR beta chains were sequenced, and detectable features were limited by the absence of alpha or paired-chain data. The classifier was reported to diagnose cytomegalovirus status with high specificity and sensitivity in both the original and validation cohorts. A further reported finding was that TCR beta sequences accurately predicted the HLA-A and HLA-B alleles for most subjects in the first cohort. In a later analysis, the rate of TCR association differed among HLA loci, with DRB1 alleles having the most associated TCRs and HLA-C alleles having the fewest. Because HLA typing was unavailable for some donors at each locus, only the typed subset was used in association tests. V-gene and J-gene trimming of TCR beta chains was associated with a missense DCLRE1C variant in a later genetic analysis, and the association was replicated in an independent cohort. According to a later analysis, most CMV-associated TCR beta chains appeared to be HLA-restricted, and the HLA associations seemed to be driven largely by CMV exposure. For the cohort, immune exposure information was limited to CMV serostatus. Because the 87-base-pair reads could not distinguish some IMGT-functional V segments, including TRBV6-2 and TRBV6-3, those segments were excluded. Most TCR sequences were seen in very few donors, while some public TCRs were found in many individuals. Specific HLA alleles were associated with over 15,000 TCR beta sequences at a false discovery rate of 0.05 in a later analysis. A cluster of highly shared sequence variants was judged likely to be a technical artifact of the sequencing pipeline. Because counts were too low, seventeen rarely observed V segments, including chromosome 9 orphons, were left out of the earlier analysis of some 640 of the donors. Correlated functional status among segregating V segments might reflect linkage disequilibrium, but an unknown experimental factor could not be ruled out. It was suggested by the authors that the approach could potentially be generalized to other disease states and immunological phenotypes. In a later analysis, HLA-associated TCR beta chains were found to be more clonally expanded and to have lower generation probabilities than equally common non-associated chains. A few of the identified cytomegalovirus-associated TCR beta chains were confirmed in vitro to be specific for cytomegalovirus antigens. In a later analysis, several top co-occurrence clusters were reported to appear linked to parvovirus B19, influenza, CMV and Epstein-Barr virus. According to a later genetic analysis, donors in an Asian-associated ancestry cluster had fewer N-insertions in productive TCRs than the approximately 670-donor mean.

Library preparation used the immunoSEQ multiplex PCR assay. The multiplex PCR relied on a mix of 60 forward primers for TCR Vbeta segments and 13 reverse primers for TCR Jbeta segments. The CDR3 region of rearranged TCR beta genes was amplified from genomic DNA by a multiplex PCR assay. On the Illumina HiSeq System, the amplified TCR beta libraries were sequenced as 87-base-pair reads. Per the source publication's procedure: In a later analysis, roughly 80 million unique TCR beta chains were counted across the roughly 610 repertoires, and approximately 9.9 million of these chains were shared by at least two donors. To remove PCR and sequencing errors, raw reads were error-corrected and collapsed into unique sequences using a nearest-neighbor algorithm that merged closely related sequences. Alignment of CDR3 sequences to IMGT reference sequences was used to assign V, D and J gene segments. For a sequence to be retained, at least a six-nucleotide match to both a V gene segment and a J gene segment was required. A rearrangement counted as productive if the CDR3 had no stop codons and remained in frame with V and J, and every other rearrangement counted as non-productive. Following IMGT convention, CDR3 was defined as the stretch from the second conserved V-encoded cysteine up to the conserved J-encoded phenylalanine. In an earlier analysis of approximately 590 of the donors, sequences lacking an unambiguous match to a single V gene segment were excluded. In an earlier analysis of a few hundred of the donors, V segments were called functional above 56.7% productive rearrangements and were called segregating when the between-donor standard deviation exceeded 5%. A statistical classification framework was developed to diagnose cytomegalovirus status using the catalog of TCR beta chain sequences. In a later analysis, V and J genes were assigned by comparing TCR nucleotide sequences against IMGT/GENE-DB human TR gene sequences. A later analysis assigned CDR3 sequences and most-parsimonious VDJ recombination scenarios with the TCRdist pipeline. In a later analysis, each TCR beta chain was defined by its CDR3 amino acid sequence together with its V-gene family, and reads without a unique V-gene family were excluded. To address suspected cross-contamination and a sequencing artifact, a later analysis removed 550 to 750 highly shared, low-generation-probability nucleotide sequences. For each public chain, a later analysis derived a clonal expansion index from normalized ranks of inferred template counts within each repertoire. In a later analysis, generation probabilities were computed using a VDJ recombination model fitted to out-of-frame rearrangements, and the results were checked against IGoR. In a later analysis, TCR-TCR, TCR-HLA and TCR-CMV co-occurrence was scored with hypergeometric tests, and a repertoire-size bias correction was applied to TCR pairs. In a later analysis, false discovery rates were estimated by permuting HLA or CMV assignments 20 times. In a later analysis, co-occurring TCRs were grouped using DBSCAN, and TCRdist sequence similarity was added for clustering within HLA-allele-positive subsets. Co-occurrence clustering excluded repertoires with fewer than 30,000 or more than 120,000 public chains, plus five with anomalous nucleotide sharing. Held by TCRdb, this immuneACCESS table contains in-frame sequences only and omits some clones. Under half of the omission traces to an unresolved V gene where checked; the cause of the rest is unknown. The V and J calls and clone size come from that table; D and trimming were worked out from the DNA. This sample holds 95,000 to 150,000 clones; around 80% were observed only once. The ten top clones hold 1% to 1.5% of the sample.

The germline V gene yields MNHNS for CDR1 and SASEGT for CDR2. Trimming costs V 7 bases and J 4 bases, and their ends lie 16 bases apart. The CDR3 measures 14 amino acids from cysteine to phenylalanine. Only the CDR3 region is kept as DNA, spanning 42 bases read in frame from base 1. The cohort comprised around 700 healthy bone marrow donors. All cohort members were sampled while nominally healthy, although unrecorded immune exposures were likely present. The donor was CMV seronegative and belonged to the group of over 350 seronegative cohort members. Each donor provided a peripheral blood sample, and peripheral blood mononuclear cells were used for TCR beta sequencing. The Qiagen DNeasy Blood Extraction Kit was used to extract genomic DNA from the blood cell samples. As for this clone: The antigen this receptor binds is unknown. It has no much larger one-base neighbor in the sample; base qualities were not kept.

The sample comprised PBMCs. The sequence was obtained from a female donor in good health and CMV-seronegative. The chain uses TRBV6-1 and TRBJ1-1; the D gene remains uncertain. The CDR3 in this case is CASTPGPEGTEAFF. The sequenced DNA: TGTGCCAGCACTCCAGGCCCCGAGGGCACTGAAGCTTTCTTT.